This T cell receptor beta chain was captured by sequencing in a study of human thymus T cells. Profiling relied on immunoSEQ multiplex PCR, and the TCRdb table lists in-frame clones only, not all of them. The table includes roughly 120,000 clones, 90% to 95% detected once. General observations from the study: Repertoires sampled from thymus and blood appeared biased in V and J gene usage.

A word on this clone: Its matching antigen is unknown.

The study used thymus tissue resected during corrective heart surgery. The length of the CDR3 is 16 residues. In germline, CDR1 is LGHNA, CDR2 YSLEER. V was pared by 0 bases and J by 3 bases, with 14 bases between. The TCR sequence derives from a boy under two years old with a congenital heart defect but otherwise immunologically healthy. The source material was thymus tissue. The genes are TRBV4-3 and TRBJ2-5, with D possibly TRBD1 on 5 matching bases. CDR3 in amino acids: CASSQEAETAKETQYF. CDR3 DNA sequence: TGCGCCAGCAGCCAAGAAGCCGAGACAGCCAAAGAGACCCAGTACTTC.